This TCR beta chain is from a study of long-term antiretroviral therapy in people with HIV. The study's findings and limits: Control repertoires displayed wider CDR3 length ranges than the HIV repertoires. After ART, diversity increased yet remained lower than transplant donor controls.

On this clone itself: Its antigen is unidentified.

Every HIV-positive participant received treatment in the United States. In each sample, 1-10 million cryopreserved PBMC were present before DNA extraction. Runs used v3.0 of the immunoSEQ assay and were done at survey level. Assay: immunoSEQ multiplex PCR; the TCRdb copy retains only in-frame clones and omits some. The sample includes about 20,000 clones, 90% of them seen just once. The sample in question was unsorted PBMCs, obtained 4.4 years before starting antiretroviral therapy. This receptor was taken from a woman aged 25 to 39 with HIV.

The CDR3, as DNA: TGTGCCAGCACAGGGAGGGAGGACACTGAAGCTTTCTTT. Translated: CASTGREDTEAFF. The chain joins TRBV9 to TRBJ1-1; TRBD1 is a possible D gene (5 bases). The CDR3 has 13 residues. Looked up from germline, CDR1 is SGDLS and CDR2 is YYNGEE. V was pared by 6 bases and J by 3 bases, with 12 bases between.